The 18 T cell receptor beta chains in this list originate from one sample, sequenced in a study of T cells after yellow fever vaccination. One entry per CDR3 protein, called by TCRdb with MiXCR from the 5' RACE reads. The data contain hundreds of thousands of distinct CDR3 sequences, 13% of them singletons. This specimen consisted of PBMCs, obtained on the day of the yellow fever booster vaccination. The source is a man in his thirties or forties who received the YFV17D yellow fever vaccine.

This clonotype was recorded many times. The chain has TRBV28 and TRBJ2-1, with TRBD1 matching over 10 bases. CDR3 length: 17 amino acids. J gave up 8 bases and V 6 bases, and 16 bases lay outside the gene matches. CDR1 MDHEN and CDR2 SYDVKM come from the germline V gene. The CDR3 spells CASSSIRKDRGYYEQFF. The CDR3, as DNA: TGTGCCAGCAGCTCCATTAGAAAGGACAGGGGGTATTATGAGCAGTTCTTC.

In its sample, this clonotype was seen a few times. This chain joins TRBV20-1 and TRBJ1-2; 8 bases match TRBD1. The V and J ends lost 2 bases and 6 bases, in that order; junction bases with no gene match: 11. The CDR3 sequence is 15 residues long. Germline assignment: CDR1 DFQATT and CDR2 SNEGSKA (reference sequence). The CDR3 DNA reads as TGCAGTGCTAGAAAGTCGGCAGGGGGCGCGGATGGCTACACCTTC. Its translation: CSARKSAGGADGYTF.

This clonotype showed up just a few times. The chain combines TRBV7-2 with TRBJ1-1, with D unresolved. The CDR3 totals 14 residues. CDR1 SGHTA and CDR2 FQGNSA come from the germline V gene. The ends were cut back, 3 bases at V and 1 base at J, with 9 bases in the middle. For the CDR3, the DNA is TGTGCCAGCAGCTTGAAAGGAGGGAACACTGAAGCTTTCTTT. It is translated as CASSLKGGNTEAFF. The full variable domain, completed using reference TRBV7-2 and TRBJ1-1, is GAGVSQSPSNKVTEKGKDVELRCDPISGHTALYWYRQSLGQGLEFLIYFQGNSAPDKSGLPSDRFSAERTGGSVSTLTIQRTQQEDSAVYLCASSLKGGNTEAFFGQGTRLTVV.

CDR3 DNA sequence: TGCAGTGCTACGGGACAGGTGCACAATGAGCAGTTCTTC. Amino acids: CSATGQVHNEQFF. The chain carries TRBV20-1 and TRBJ2-1; 8 bases map to TRBD1. Germline values: CDR1 DFQATT, CDR2 SNEGSKA (reference sequence). The length of the CDR3 is 13 residues. Trimming at V came to 4 bases and at J to 5 bases, leaving 4 bases not matched to a gene.

The genes are TRBV18 and TRBJ2-7, with 9 bases identical to TRBD2. Germline assignment: CDR1 KGHSH and CDR2 LQKENI. CDR3 size: 16 residues. The J segment lost 5 bases and the V segment lost 0 bases, leaving 8 bases of the junction unmatched. In nucleotides, the CDR3 is TGTGCCAGCTCACCACCGGGCCTAGCGGGGCCCAACGAGCAGTACTTC. Translating gives CASSPPGLAGPNEQYF.

The chain combines TRBV20-1 with TRBJ1-2; possible D gene TRBD1, 6 bases. The CDR3 covers 16 residues. Looked up from germline, CDR1 is DFQATT and CDR2 is SNEGSKA (reference sequence). Trimming removed 3 bases from V and 0 bases from J, with 17 bases in between. The CDR3 reads CSASGTGTIANYGYTF. In DNA, the CDR3 is TGCAGTGCTAGCGGTACAGGGACCATAGCTAACTATGGCTACACCTTC.

This clonotype was seen only a few times. V and J are TRBV24-1 and TRBJ2-1; D tentatively reads TRBD1 or TRBD2 (5 bases each). The CDR3 sequence is 16 residues long. Per the germline V gene, CDR1 is KGHDR and CDR2 is SFDVKD. V was shortened by 1 base and J by 2 bases, with 11 bases between the two germline ends. Here the CDR3 DNA reads TGTGCCACCAGTGATTTCTGGGGGAGAGCCTACAATGAGCAGTTCTTC. It yields the protein CATSDFWGRAYNEQFF.

The J gene is TRBJ1-3, the V gene TRBV28; D not resolved. The length of the CDR3 is 15 residues. Germline V CDR1 and CDR2: MDHEN, SYDVKM. Trimming stripped 3 bases from V and 4 bases from J, with 13 bases between. The CDR3 coding sequence is TGTGCCAGCAGTTTCATCGGGGATCGGGGAAACACCATATATTTT. As protein: CASSFIGDRGNTIYF.

The sample holds a few counts of this clonotype. The V call is TRBV5-1, the J call TRBJ2-5, with D uncertain. Trimming took off 4 bases at V and 2 bases at J, with 12 bases between the two ends. CDR3 length: 14 residues. Germline CDR1 is SGHRS and CDR2 is YFSETQ. The CDR3 nucleotides read TGCGCCAGCAGCCCGTCGGCTAGACAAGAGACCCAGTACTTC. Protein: CASSPSARQETQYF.

The V and J genes are TRBV20-1 and TRBJ2-1; TRBD1 aligns across 11 bases. Germline V gene lookup returns CDR1 DFQATT and CDR2 SNEGSKA (reference sequence). The V and J ends lost 5 bases and 7 bases, in that order; junction bases with no gene match: 7. This CDR3 is 14 amino acids long. CDR3 bases: TGCAGTGCTCCCGGACAGGGGGCTGGAAATGAGCAGTTCTTC. Translating gives CSAPGQGAGNEQFF.

The chain's CDR3 is CASNKQGSYEQYF. CDR3 sequence (DNA): TGTGCCAGCAACAAACAGGGTTCCTACGAGCAGTACTTC. This rearrangement joins TRBV27 to TRBJ2-7, with D maybe TRBD1 (6 bases). Trimming removed 7 bases from V and 1 base from J, with 11 bases in between. Germline V CDR1 and CDR2: MNHEY, SMNVEV (reference sequence). This CDR3 has 13 amino acids.

This clonotype has a handful of counts. This chain uses TRBV7-2 with TRBJ2-1; weak D call: TRBD2 (6 bases). The CDR3 extends over 15 amino acids. The V end was cut by 4 bases, the J end by 4 bases, with 14 bases between. Per germline, CDR1 SGHTA and CDR2 FQGNSA. In nucleotides, the CDR3 is TGTGCCAGCAGCTCGGCCCGGGACTCATACAATGAGCAGTTCTTC. This translates into CASSSARDSYNEQFF.

V and J are TRBV3-1 and TRBJ2-1; TRBD1 is a possible D gene (5 bases). Trimming cost V 2 bases and J 0 bases, with 8 bases left between them. Looked up from germline, CDR1 is LGHDT and CDR2 is YNNKEL (reference sequence). The CDR3 has 15 amino acids. CDR3 sequence (DNA): TGTGCCAGCAGCCAACAGCAGGGCTCCTACAATGAGCAGTTCTTC. This gives the protein CASSQQQGSYNEQFF.

To note about this clonotype: The germline gene is not matched at one end of the junction; a read error may be the cause. The chain links TRBV7-7 to TRBJ2-7, with D perhaps matching TRBD1 or TRBD2 (5 bases each). CDR1 is SSHAT and CDR2 is FNYEAQ in the germline V gene (reference sequence). This CDR3 comprises 14 residues. The CDR3 DNA reads as TGTGCTAGCATTCGCTGGGACGGCAACTACGAGCAGTACTTC. It specifies CASIRWDGNYEQYF.

The chain uses TRBV6-1 and TRBJ2-7, with 8 bases identical to TRBD1. There are 13 residues in the CDR3. Germline V gives CDR1 MNHNS, CDR2 SASEGT. V shed 6 bases, J shed 9 bases, and the junction held 10 bases outside the gene matches. The CDR3 sequence: CASRPPNQGAQYF. CDR3 nucleotides: TGTGCCAGCAGGCCCCCTAATCAGGGGGCGCAGTACTTC.

The CDR3 region is CASSHPGGRYEQYF. The CDR3 bases are TGTGCCAGCAGCCACCCCGGGGGTCGCTACGAGCAGTACTTC. The J gene is TRBJ2-7, the V gene TRBV6-1; TRBD2 might be the D (6 bases). Germline CDR1 and CDR2: MNHNS and SASEGT. The CDR3 consists of 14 residues. Trimming pared 6 bases from V and 3 bases from J, leaving 15 bases between.

The table lists this clonotype with a few counts. The chain couples TRBV7-2 to TRBJ2-3; possibly TRBD2 for D (6 bases). V lost 7 bases and J lost 4, with 12 bases in between. Germline lookup yields CDR1 SGHTA and CDR2 FQGNSA. The CDR3 contains 13 residues. CDR3 in DNA: TGTGCCAGCAATATGGGACTTCCAGATACGCAGTATTTT. As protein: CASNMGLPDTQYF.

The chain is built from TRBV18 and TRBJ2-3; 9 bases line up with TRBD2. The CDR3 runs 16 residues. Per the germline V gene, CDR1 is KGHSH and CDR2 is LQKENI. V was clipped by 0 bases and J by 5 bases; unmatched bases: 6. The CDR3 is CASSPPPSGKVDTQYF. The CDR3 coding sequence is TGTGCCAGCTCACCACCCCCTAGCGGGAAAGTAGATACGCAGTATTTT.